A single sample gave rise to the 9 T cell receptor beta chains below, sequenced in a study of blood T cells in healthy people across ages. For the second PCR, which ran for about 7 to 11 cycles, a sample-barcoded 5' primer and a J-beta primer mix were used. MiXCR, applied by TCRdb to the 5' RACE reads, yields one record per CDR3 protein. The sample includes about 1,500,000 distinct CDR3 sequences, about 43% of them seen just once. The specimen sequenced was blood. These receptors were taken from a woman aged 18-29 years in good health.

V usage is TRBV10-3 and J usage is TRBJ2-5; 8 bases line up with TRBD2. The germline V gene encodes CDR1 ENHRY and CDR2 SYGVKD. There are 15 residues in the CDR3. Trimming took 2 bases from V and 11 from J; bases not matched to a gene: 13. CDR3 DNA sequence: TGTGCCATCAGTGAGCTAGCGGGTGCCTACAATGAGCAGTACTTC. Translation gives CAISELAGAYNEQYF.

This clonotype was recorded many times. The chain carries TRBV12-3 or TRBV12-4 and TRBJ1-2, with D hard to call. Trimming took 4 bases from V and 8 from J, leaving 11 bases between them. The CDR3 runs to 12 residues. The CDR3 coding sequence is TGTGCCAGCAGTTCTGGGTCCTACGGCTACACCTTC. Protein sequence: CASSSGSYGYTF.

This chain joins TRBV27 and TRBJ1-6, with 11 bases matching TRBD1. The trim removed 3 bases at V and 2 bases at J, leaving 3 bases unmatched. The CDR3 length is 17 residues. From germline, CDR1 is MNHEY and CDR2 SMNVEV (reference sequence). CDR3 sequence (DNA): TGTGCCAGCAGTTTCGGACAGGGGGCTGCCTATAATTCACCCCTCCACTTT. The encoded protein is CASSFGQGAAYNSPLHF.

About this clonotype itself: A much larger clonotype is one base distant, so this may be a read error. This chain uses TRBV2 with TRBJ2-1, with 13 bases that match TRBD2. CDR1 and CDR2 (germline): SNHLY, FYNNEI. CDR3 length equals 15 residues. V gave up 6 bases and J gave up 8 bases; unmatched junction bases: 7. The CDR3 coding sequence is TGTGCCAGCAGCCGCGGGACTAGCGGGGACGATGAGCAGTTCTTC. Amino acids: CASSRGTSGDDEQFF.

The table lists this clonotype with a few counts. The CDR3 protein is CASSLALAGANVLTF. The CDR3 region has the DNA TGCGCCAGCAGCTTGGCCTTGGCTGGGGCCAACGTCCTGACTTTC. This sequence joins TRBV5-1 and TRBJ2-6; D is unresolved. Trimming removed 0 bases from V and 2 bases from J, with 6 bases in between. The V gene's germline CDR1 is SGHRS and CDR2 YFSETQ. The CDR3 covers 15 residues.

Remarks on this clonotype: The junction departs from the called germline gene at one end, perhaps through a read error. The chain recombines TRBV7-2 with TRBJ2-7; no definite D call. CDR1 SGHTA and CDR2 FQGNSA come from the germline V gene. CDR3 length: 13 amino acids. CDR3 bases: TGTGCCAGCAGCGTAGCACACAACTACGAGCAGTACTTC. Protein product: CASSVAHNYEQYF.

This clonotype was recorded a few times. The V gene is TRBV10-3, the J gene TRBJ2-7; 7 bases are a match to TRBD1. The V gene end was trimmed by 6 bases and the J gene end by 5 bases; junction bases not matched to a gene: 10. The CDR3 is made up of 14 amino acids. Germline CDR1 and CDR2: ENHRY and SYGVKD. This CDR3 reads CAISTGQNYHEQYF. The CDR3 nucleotides are TGTGCCATCAGCACGGGACAGAATTACCACGAGCAGTACTTC.

This clonotype occurred a few times. The rearrangement links TRBV6-1 to TRBJ2-3; TRBD1 matches at 7 bases. Germline values: CDR1 MNHNS, CDR2 SASEGT. The length of the CDR3 is 21 residues. The junction had 21 bases not matched to a gene; V was cut back by 0 bases and J by 3 bases. The CDR3 nucleotides read TGTGCCAGCAGTGAAGCCCCTAGTCGAAGAAGGGGGCCCACCGGGACAGATACGCAGTATTTT. The encoded protein is CASSEAPSRRRGPTGTDTQYF.

This chain uses TRBV28 with TRBJ2-5; 7 bases fit TRBD2. This CDR3 region has 14 residues. Germline values: CDR1 MDHEN, CDR2 SYDVKM. V shed 2 bases and J 5 bases; nucleotides not matched to a gene: 5. DNA for the CDR3: TGTGCCAGCAGTTTAGCGGGGGTGGAGGAGACCCAGTACTTC. Protein product: CASSLAGVEETQYF. The full variable domain, with the rest looked up from reference TRBV28 and TRBJ2-5, is DVKVTQSSRYLVKRTGEKVFLECVQDMDHENMFWYRQDPGLGLRLIYFSYDVKMKEKGDIPEGYSVSREKKERFSLILESASTNQTSMYLCASSLAGVEETQYFGPGTRLLVL.